The 25 T cell receptor beta chains listed next were all sequenced from one sample in a study of CD8 T cells in Susac syndrome. RNA totalling about 0.45 to 1 ug underwent reverse transcription with random hexamers. TCRdb re-called the immunoSEQ multiplex PCR reads through MiXCR, storing one row per CDR3 protein. There are about 130,000 distinct CDR3 sequences in the sample; about 94% occur only once, and around 0.12% lies in the top ten. The sequenced sample consisted of CD4+ T cells from PBMCs. The receptors shown here come from a human donor with multiple sclerosis.

The chain employs TRBV24-1 and TRBJ2-5; D unresolved. The CDR3 covers 9 residues. From germline, CDR1 is KGHDR and CDR2 SFDVKD. The V end was cut by 8 bases, the J end by 9 bases, with 6 bases between. Written as DNA, the CDR3 is TGTGCCACCATAAGGTCCCAGTACTTC. Its protein is CATIRSQYF.

The sample holds one count of this clonotype. V gene TRBV7-2 combines with J gene TRBJ1-1; D uncertain. V dropped 1 base and J dropped 2 bases, with 8 bases sitting between them. This CDR3 has 14 residues. Germline lookup yields CDR1 SGHTA and CDR2 FQGNSA. The CDR3 DNA is TGTGCCAGCAGCTTAGACTGGAGTAACACTGAAGCTTTCTTT. Residues: CASSLDWSNTEAFF.

The J gene is TRBJ1-5, the V gene TRBV15, with 7 bases identical to TRBD1. The CDR3 has 14 amino acids. Losses at the gene ends were 1 base for V and 12 bases for J; bases not matched to a gene: 9. Germline V gene data show CDR1 as LNHNV and CDR2 as YYDKDF (reference sequence). This chain's CDR3 is CATSRGLGGELQHF. CDR3 DNA: TGTGCCACCAGCAGAGGTTTAGGGGGCGAACTCCAGCATTTT.

The chain links TRBV6-2 or TRBV6-3 to TRBJ1-1; no clear D gene. V lost 4 bases and J 4 bases, leaving 13 bases between the germline ends. The CDR3 contains 14 residues. Germline loops: CDR1 MNHEY, CDR2 SVGEGT. The CDR3 protein is CASSSAGWGTEAFF. CDR3 DNA: TGTGCCAGCAGTTCCGCAGGATGGGGCACTGAAGCTTTCTTT.

The V gene is TRBV2, the J gene TRBJ1-2, with unresolved D. Trimming took 3 bases from V and 4 from J, leaving 6 bases between them. This CDR3 region has 12 residues. Germline loops: CDR1 SNHLY, CDR2 FYNNEI. CDR3 in DNA: TGTGCCAGCAGTGACAGGTCCTATGGCTACACCTTC. This translates into CASSDRSYGYTF.

Here the CDR3 DNA reads TGTGCCAGCAGCTCGCGTGGCAGGGCGAATGAGCAGTTCTTC. Amino acid sequence: CASSSRGRANEQFF. V and J are TRBV11-1 and TRBJ2-1, with D perhaps TRBD1 (5 bases). This CDR3 is 14 amino acids long. Germline loops: CDR1 SGHAT, CDR2 FQDESV (reference sequence). Trimming cost V 4 bases and J 7 bases, with 14 bases left between them. Looking up the rest from reference TRBV11-1 and TRBJ2-1 gives the full variable domain: EAEVAQSPRYKITEKSQAVAFWCDPISGHATLYWYRQILGQGPELLVQFQDESVVDDSQLPKDRFSAERLKGVDSTLKIQPAELGDSAMYLCASSSRGRANEQFFGPGTRLTVL.

The rearrangement links TRBV7-9 to TRBJ1-1; D might be TRBD1 (6 bases). The ends were cut back, 5 bases at V and 4 bases at J, with 17 bases in the middle. CDR1 and CDR2 (germline): SEHNR, FQNEAQ (reference sequence). There are 15 residues in the CDR3. The CDR3 coding sequence is TGTGCCAGCAGCCTACAGGGAGGGTTGAGCACTGAAGCTTTCTTT. Protein sequence: CASSLQGGLSTEAFF.

CDR3 in amino acids: CSVAALAVTDTQYF. The CDR3 DNA sequence: TGCAGCGTTGCCGCACTAGCGGTTACAGATACGCAGTATTTT. The V gene is TRBV29-1, the J gene TRBJ2-3; TRBD2 aligns across 8 bases. V trimming: 4 bases; J trimming: 3 bases; junction bases outside the gene matches: 6. Germline values: CDR1 SQVTM, CDR2 ANQGSEA. The CDR3 is made up of 14 amino acids.

The rearrangement links TRBV20-1 to TRBJ2-3; D is unresolved. The CDR3 sequence is 11 residues long. The V end was cut by 5 bases, the J end by 6 bases, with 9 bases between. The germline V gene has CDR1 DFQATT and CDR2 SNEGSKA (reference sequence). The DNA for the CDR3 is TGCAGTGCTCCCCGTCCCGATACGCAGTATTTT. Translated: CSAPRPDTQYF.

This clonotype was observed a single time. CDR3 sequence: CAWRLAGGHEQYF. The CDR3 DNA follows: TGTGCCTGGAGACTAGCGGGGGGGCACGAGCAGTACTTC. This rearrangement joins TRBV30 to TRBJ2-7; 13 bases fit TRBD2. The CDR3 loop spans 13 amino acids. Germline trimming cut 3 bases from V and 5 bases from J; bases unmatched to any gene: 1. Per the germline V gene, CDR1 is GTSNPN and CDR2 is SVGIG (reference sequence).

V and J are TRBV12-3 or TRBV12-4 and TRBJ1-5, with 9 positions matching TRBD1. The CDR3 runs 14 residues. V shed 6 bases, J shed 5 bases, and the junction held 5 bases outside the gene matches. The DNA of the CDR3 is TGTGCCAGCAGGGCGGGACAGGGATATCAGCCCCAGCATTTT. Its translation is CASRAGQGYQPQHF.

This rearrangement joins TRBV30 to TRBJ2-2, with D possibly TRBD2 on 6 matching bases. The CDR3 consists of 14 residues. V was shortened by 4 bases and J by 3 bases, with 12 bases between the two germline ends. CDR1 GTSNPN and CDR2 SVGIG come from the germline V gene (reference sequence). CDR3 DNA: TGTGCCTGGAATAGGGACTTCTACACCGGGGAGCTGTTTTTT. Its translation is CAWNRDFYTGELFF.

A single count supports this clonotype. The chain has TRBV30 and TRBJ2-6; no clear D gene. Per germline, CDR1 GTSNPN and CDR2 SVGIG (reference sequence). The CDR3 is 16 residues long. V lost 2 bases, J lost 0 bases, and 11 bases lay in between. The CDR3, as DNA: TGTGCCTGGAGTACGGGCGGAGCCTCTGGGGCCAACGTCCTGACTTTC. Its translation: CAWSTGGASGANVLTF.

The chain combines TRBV6-5 with TRBJ2-7; tentatively, D is TRBD2 (5 bases). CDR1 and CDR2 (germline): MNHEY, SVGAGI. With 2 bases removed from V and 1 base from J, the gap between germline ends came to 12 bases. The CDR3 runs 15 residues. The CDR3: CASSYTGEGSYEQYF. Written as DNA, the CDR3 is TGTGCCAGCAGTTACACCGGGGAAGGGTCCTACGAGCAGTACTTC.

The chain uses TRBV4-2 and TRBJ1-1; TRBD1 is a possible D gene (5 bases). The CDR3 has 16 amino acids. Deletions cut 4 bases from V and 10 bases from J, with 25 bases between. Germline V gene lookup returns CDR1 LGHNA and CDR2 YNFKEQ. The CDR3 DNA is TGTGCCAGCAGCCCGGAGGGGAAAACCTCCGTCGGTAGAGCTTTCTTT. Encoded protein: CASSPEGKTSVGRAFF.

The CDR3 sequence: CASSSGTSGSTDTQYF. Here the CDR3 DNA reads TGCGCCAGCAGCTCCGGGACTAGCGGAAGCACAGATACGCAGTATTTT. This chain links TRBV5-1 with TRBJ2-3; 11 nucleotides agree with TRBD2. Losses at the gene ends were 3 bases for V and 0 bases for J; bases not matched to a gene: 3. Germline-derived CDR1 and CDR2 are SGHRS and YFSETQ. The CDR3 loop spans 16 amino acids.

V usage is TRBV2 and J usage is TRBJ1-4; no clear D. With 6 bases removed from V and 8 bases from J, the gap between germline ends came to 7 bases. This CDR3 comprises 11 residues. Germline assignment: CDR1 SNHLY and CDR2 FYNNEI. CDR3 coding DNA: TGTGCCAGCAGCCCGAGAGAAAAACTGTTTTTT. This codes for CASSPREKLFF.

The chain recombines TRBV10-1 with TRBJ2-5, with 8 nucleotides matching TRBD1. The CDR3 has 15 amino acids. Germline V gene data show CDR1 as WNHNN and CDR2 as SYGVQD (reference sequence). Trimming removed 2 bases from V and 4 bases from J; junction bases left unmatched: 6. Written as DNA, the CDR3 is TGCGCCAGCAGTGAGAGGGGAACAGGGGGAGAGACCCAGTACTTC. This sequence encodes CASSERGTGGETQYF.

The chain joins TRBV7-8 to TRBJ2-2; a weak D match, TRBD1 (6 bases). Germline lookup yields CDR1 SGHVS and CDR2 FQNEAQ. This CDR3 has 12 residues. Trimming removed 6 bases from V and 7 bases from J, with 9 bases in between. DNA for the CDR3: TGTGCCAGCAGAGAGACAGGCGGGGAGCTGTTTTTT. Translated: CASRETGGELFF. Full variable domain (remainder filled in from reference TRBV7-8 and TRBJ2-2): GAGVSQSPRYKVAKRGQDVALRCDPISGHVSLFWYQQALGQGPEFLTYFQNEAQLDKSGLPSDRFFAERPEGSVSTLKIQRTQQEDSAVYLCASRETGGELFFGEGSRLTVL.

This chain joins TRBV4-1 and TRBJ1-6; D gene ambiguous. Germline CDR1 and CDR2: MGHRA and YSYEKL. The CDR3 totals 14 residues. The V end lost 2 bases, the J end lost 18 bases, and 20 bases lay between the germline ends. The CDR3 DNA reads as TGCGCCAGCAGCCAATCCCTGGGCGGCAAGGCTTCCCACTTT. Translated, it gives CASSQSLGGKASHF.

Written as DNA, the CDR3 is TGTGCCATCAGTGGAGGACAGGACTATGGCTACACCTTC. As protein: CAISGGQDYGYTF. J is TRBJ1-2 and V is TRBV10-3; 7 positions agree with TRBD1. The trim removed 4 bases at V and 3 bases at J, leaving 2 bases unmatched. Germline loops: CDR1 ENHRY, CDR2 SYGVKD. CDR3 length: 13 amino acids.

V usage is TRBV30 and J usage is TRBJ2-4, with a weak D call TRBD2 (5 bases). V lost 2 bases, J lost 4 bases, and 12 bases lay in between. CDR1 is GTSNPN and CDR2 is SVGIG in the germline V gene (reference sequence). The length of the CDR3 is 14 residues. CDR3: CAWSRGAKKNIQYF. CDR3 DNA: TGTGCCTGGAGTCGGGGAGCTAAAAAAAACATTCAGTACTTC. Supplemented by reference TRBV30 and TRBJ2-4, the full variable domain reads SQTIHQWPATLVQPVGSPLSLECTVEGTSNPNLYWYRQAAGRGLQLLFYSVGIGQISSEVPQNLSASRPQDRQFILSSKKLLLSDSGFYLCAWSRGAKKNIQYFGAGTRLSVL.

The chain employs TRBV30 and TRBJ1-1; 10 bases map to TRBD1. Germline loops: CDR1 GTSNPN, CDR2 SVGIG (reference sequence). This CDR3 has 17 residues. Losses at the gene ends were 2 bases for V and 0 bases for J; bases not matched to a gene: 9. This CDR3 is CAWSKPDRGPMNTEAFF. The CDR3 DNA reads TGTGCCTGGAGTAAACCCGACAGGGGGCCCATGAACACTGAAGCTTTCTTT. The full variable domain, its missing parts supplied by reference TRBV30 and TRBJ1-1, is SQTIHQWPATLVQPVGSPLSLECTVEGTSNPNLYWYRQAAGRGLQLLFYSVGIGQISSEVPQNLSASRPQDRQFILSSKKLLLSDSGFYLCAWSKPDRGPMNTEAFFGQGTRLTVV.

CDR3 sequence (DNA): TGTGCCAGCAGCCGACCGGGACTCCTCACCTACAATGAGCAGTTCTTC. Its protein is CASSRPGLLTYNEQFF. This chain links TRBV3-1 with TRBJ2-1, with D maybe TRBD2 (6 bases). Germline loops: CDR1 LGHDT, CDR2 YNNKEL (reference sequence). The CDR3 length is 16 residues. V shed 4 bases and J shed 2 bases, with 15 bases lying between them.

The rearrangement links TRBV18 to TRBJ2-7, with D unresolved. The V gene's germline CDR1 is KGHSH and CDR2 LQKENI. Trimming took off 3 bases at V and 3 bases at J, with 9 bases between the two ends. The CDR3 has 13 residues. The DNA of the CDR3 is TGTGCCAGCTCACCGTCATTCGTCTACGAGCAGTACTTC. Translation gives CASSPSFVYEQYF. The variable domain in full, with the rest retrieved from reference TRBV18 and TRBJ2-7, is NAGVMQNPRHLVRRRGQEARLRCSPMKGHSHVYWYRQLPEEGLKFMVYLQKENIIDESGMPKERFSAEFPKEGPSILRIQQVVRGDSAAYFCASSPSFVYEQYFGPGTRLTVT.